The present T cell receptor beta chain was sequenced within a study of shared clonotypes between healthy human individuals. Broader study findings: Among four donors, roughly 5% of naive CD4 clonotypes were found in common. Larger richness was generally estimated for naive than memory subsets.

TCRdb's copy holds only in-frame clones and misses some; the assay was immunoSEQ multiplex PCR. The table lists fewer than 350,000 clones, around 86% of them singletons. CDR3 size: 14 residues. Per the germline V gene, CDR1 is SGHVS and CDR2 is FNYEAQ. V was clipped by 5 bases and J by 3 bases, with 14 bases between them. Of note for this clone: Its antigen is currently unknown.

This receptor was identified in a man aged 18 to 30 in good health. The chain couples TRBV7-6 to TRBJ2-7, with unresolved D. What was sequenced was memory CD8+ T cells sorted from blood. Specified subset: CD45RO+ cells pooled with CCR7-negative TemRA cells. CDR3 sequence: CASSPSVEFYEQYF. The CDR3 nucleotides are TGTGCCAGCAGCCCCTCTGTTGAGTTCTACGAGCAGTACTTC.